Below are 30 T cell receptor beta chains sequenced from a single sample in a study of cytomegalovirus exposure and HLA in healthy donors. The PCR employed 60 Vbeta primers together with 13 Jbeta primers. The table came from immunoSEQ multiplex PCR; TCRdb's copy has only in-frame clones and leaves some out. The sample holds 91,000 or so clones, about 80% seen once. Material: PBMCs. All receptors come from a man aged 30-40 years in good health and CMV-seropositive.

The chain carries TRBV19 and TRBJ2-7, with 10 positions matching TRBD1. The CDR3 consists of 15 residues. The V gene's germline CDR1 is LNHDA and CDR2 SQIVND (reference sequence). V shed 3 bases and J 1 base; nucleotides not matched to a gene: 3. The CDR3 reads CASSIPGQGSYEQYF. The DNA for the CDR3 is TGTGCCAGTAGTATTCCGGGACAGGGGTCCTACGAGCAGTACTTC. Full variable domain (missing parts from reference TRBV19 and TRBJ2-7): DGGITQSPKYLFRKEGQNVTLSCEQNLNHDAMYWYRQDPGQGLRLIYYSQIVNDFQKGDIAEGYSVSREKKESFPLTVTSAQKNPTAFYLCASSIPGQGSYEQYFGPGTRLTVT.

The chain joins TRBV6-1 to TRBJ1-1; TRBD1 might be the D (6 bases). The CDR3 runs to 15 residues. The germline V gene encodes CDR1 MNHNS and CDR2 SASEGT. Trimming shortened V by 5 bases and J by 2 bases, and 15 bases separated the two germline ends. CDR3 DNA sequence: TGTGCCAGCAGTTTTAGTCGACAGGTAAACACTGAAGCTTTCTTT. It codes for CASSFSRQVNTEAFF.

V and J are TRBV6-6 and TRBJ1-5; D is possibly TRBD1 (5 bases). CDR3 length: 14 residues. Germline CDR1 MNHNY, CDR2 SVGAGI (reference sequence). V was cut by 2 bases and J by 4 bases, with 9 bases left in between. The CDR3 region has the DNA TGTGCCAGCAGTTACAGGGGAGGAAATCAGCCCCAGCATTTT. Its translation: CASSYRGGNQPQHF.

This chain connects TRBV10-3 to TRBJ2-3; tentative D call: TRBD2 (6 bases). Germline-derived CDR1 and CDR2 are ENHRY and SYGVKD. V was pared by 4 bases and J by 6 bases, with 14 bases between. The CDR3 runs to 14 residues. The CDR3 protein is CAISARLGADTQYF. The CDR3, as DNA: TGTGCCATCAGTGCGAGACTAGGGGCGGATACGCAGTATTTT.

The chain employs TRBV30 and TRBJ2-7; D is ambiguous. Trimming stripped 5 bases from V and 0 bases from J, with 17 bases between. Germline CDR1 GTSNPN, CDR2 SVGIG (reference sequence). The CDR3 sequence is 15 residues long. The CDR3 nucleotides read TGTGCCTGGGGGTGGGTTAGCCGAAGCTCCTACGAGCAGTACTTC. Its protein product is CAWGWVSRSSYEQYF.

This clone was recorded a few times. This chain links TRBV4-1 with TRBJ2-3, with D possibly matching TRBD2 (6 bases). From germline, CDR1 is MGHRA and CDR2 YSYEKL. The CDR3 runs to 15 residues. V was shortened by 4 bases and J by 3 bases, with 14 bases between the two germline ends. The CDR3 DNA reads as TGCGCCAGCAGCCGGGGCGGGGTAATGACAGATACGCAGTATTTT. Translation gives CASSRGGVMTDTQYF.

The J gene is TRBJ2-2, the V gene TRBV7-6; 8 positions match TRBD1. Germline CDR1 and CDR2: SGHVS and FNYEAQ. V was pared by 6 bases and J by 1 base, with 10 bases of the junction left unmatched. The CDR3 runs to 17 residues. The CDR3 here is CASSFFTGQGNTGELFF. CDR3 nucleotides: TGTGCCAGCAGTTTTTTCACTGGACAGGGGAACACCGGGGAGCTGTTTTTT.

V is TRBV28 and J is TRBJ2-6; D is uncertain. Trimming stripped 6 bases from V and 0 bases from J, with 9 bases between. This CDR3 contains 15 residues. The germline gives CDR1 MDHEN, CDR2 SYDVKM. CDR3: CASSPVRSGANVLTF. The DNA for the CDR3 is TGTGCCAGCAGCCCCGTTCGCTCTGGGGCCAACGTCCTGACTTTC.

The count of this clone is one. The CDR3 region is CAISLETSRANEQFF. The CDR3 coding sequence is TGTGCCATCAGTCTGGAGACTAGTCGGGCCAATGAGCAGTTCTTC. The chain employs TRBV10-3 and TRBJ2-1; D might be TRBD2 (6 bases). The CDR3 runs to 15 residues. CDR1 and CDR2 from the germline V gene are ENHRY and SYGVKD. V lost 5 bases and J lost 6, with 17 bases in between.

The chain uses TRBV5-4 and TRBJ1-2; D is unresolved. Trimming stripped 0 bases from V and 4 bases from J, with 13 bases between. Germline V gives CDR1 SGHNT, CDR2 YYREEE (reference sequence). The CDR3 loop spans 15 amino acids. This chain's CDR3 is CASSLAGEVGYGYTF. The CDR3 coding sequence is TGTGCCAGCAGCTTGGCCGGGGAGGTTGGCTATGGCTACACCTTC.

The V gene is TRBV11-2, the J gene TRBJ2-7, with 12 bases fitting TRBD1. With V trimmed by 1 base and J by 6 bases, 10 bases remained unmatched. There are 17 residues in the CDR3. The germline gives CDR1 SGHAT, CDR2 FQNNGV. CDR3 DNA: TGTGCCAGCAGCTTAGCCCCGGGACAGGGGGCTTCCCGCGAGCAGTACTTC. Its translation: CASSLAPGQGASREQYF.

The chain joins TRBV5-1 to TRBJ2-7; TRBD1 matches 7 bases. Looked up from germline, CDR1 is SGHRS and CDR2 is YFSETQ. V lost 4 bases, J lost 4 bases, and 5 bases stayed unmatched. The CDR3 spans 13 residues. Written as DNA, the CDR3 is TGCGCCAGCAGCGTCTCACAGGGGTACGAGCAGTACTTC. It specifies CASSVSQGYEQYF.

This chain uses TRBV4-1 with TRBJ2-1; 8 bases line up with TRBD1. From germline, CDR1 is MGHRA and CDR2 YSYEKL. V shed 0 bases, J shed 1 base, and the junction held 5 bases outside the gene matches. This CDR3 is 17 amino acids long. The CDR3 is CASSQDQGALSYNEQFF. Here the CDR3 DNA reads TGCGCCAGCAGCCAAGATCAGGGGGCGCTTTCCTACAATGAGCAGTTCTTC.

The chain has TRBV7-2 and TRBJ2-3; 7 bases line up with TRBD1. The CDR3 has 16 residues. Germline V lookup: CDR1 SGHTA, CDR2 FQGNSA. V lost 5 bases to trimming and J lost 0 bases; unmatched junction nucleotides: 8. In DNA, the CDR3 is TGTGCCAGCAGCAGACAGGGTATCCCTAGCACAGATACGCAGTATTTT. This sequence encodes CASSRQGIPSTDTQYF.

The gene calls are TRBV30 and TRBJ2-3; 14 bases map to TRBD2. Germline values: CDR1 GTSNPN, CDR2 SVGIG (reference sequence). The CDR3 has 21 amino acids. Trimming at V came to 7 bases and at J to 2 bases, leaving 23 bases not matched to a gene. The chain's CDR3 is CASWPKPRLAGGPLLTDTQYF. Here the CDR3 DNA reads TGTGCCTCTTGGCCTAAACCCCGACTAGCGGGAGGGCCCCTCCTCACAGATACGCAGTATTTT.

This chain joins TRBV4-1 and TRBJ1-5, with 8 bases aligning to TRBD1. The J segment lost 4 bases and the V segment lost 1 base, leaving 6 bases of the junction unmatched. The CDR3 length is 16 residues. Germline V gives CDR1 MGHRA, CDR2 YSYEKL. The CDR3 spells CASSQARDRGNQPQHF. The CDR3 DNA is TGCGCCAGCAGCCAAGCCCGAGACAGGGGAAATCAGCCCCAGCATTTT.

V and J are TRBV5-1 and TRBJ2-5; 7 nucleotides align to TRBD1. Germline V lookup: CDR1 SGHRS, CDR2 YFSETQ. J was trimmed by 5 bases and V by 4 bases; bases with no gene match: 11. This CDR3 comprises 15 residues. CDR3 sequence reads: CASSRWTGGPETQYF. The CDR3 nucleotides are TGCGCCAGCAGCCGTTGGACAGGAGGTCCGGAGACCCAGTACTTC.

V gene TRBV4-3 combines with J gene TRBJ2-7; 10 bases line up with TRBD2. There are 15 residues in the CDR3. CDR1 and CDR2 (germline): LGHNA, YSLEER. With V trimmed by 1 base and J by 3 bases, 3 bases remained unmatched. CDR3 coding DNA: TGCGCCAGCAGCCAAGTGGTAGCGGGAGGCTACGAGCAGTACTTC. Protein product: CASSQVVAGGYEQYF.

This chain connects TRBV18 to TRBJ2-2; D is ambiguous. CDR1 is KGHSH and CDR2 is LQKENI in the germline V gene. V was clipped by 5 bases and J by 0 bases, with 13 bases between them. The CDR3 covers 16 residues. As DNA, the CDR3 is TGTGCCAGCTCAAGAATGGCCACCCCGAACACCGGGGAGCTGTTTTTT. It codes for CASSRMATPNTGELFF.

This clone was seen a handful of times. J is TRBJ2-7 and V is TRBV4-3; 10 positions agree with TRBD2. The CDR3 extends over 15 amino acids. The V segment lost 0 bases and the J segment 4 bases; nucleotides outside the gene matches: 3. Germline V gives CDR1 LGHNA, CDR2 YSLEER. The CDR3 bases are TGCGCCAGCAGCCAAGAAGGGACTAGCGAATACGAGCAGTACTTC. Its protein is CASSQEGTSEYEQYF.

As concerns this clone: Within the sample, other DNA sequences also encode this same CDR3. V usage is TRBV9 and J usage is TRBJ2-5; 8 nucleotides line up with TRBD2. Germline trimming cut 0 bases from V and 1 base from J; bases unmatched to any gene: 8. The CDR3 runs 17 residues. CDR1 is SGDLS, CDR2 YYNGEE, per germline. The CDR3 DNA sequence: TGTGCCAGCAGCGTAGGGGGGACGGGAGGGCTCCAAGAGACCCAGTACTTC. Translating it yields CASSVGGTGGLQETQYF.

The genes are TRBV6-1 and TRBJ2-7; 7 bases are shared with TRBD2. The germline CDR1 and CDR2 sequences are MNHNS and SASEGT. V shed 10 bases, J shed 0 bases, and the junction held 6 bases outside the gene matches. This CDR3 has 13 residues. The CDR3 DNA reads TGTGCCACCCAAGCGGGATCCTCCTACGAGCAGTACTTC. Protein product: CATQAGSSYEQYF.

The V and J genes are TRBV19 and TRBJ1-1, with D uncertain. In germline, CDR1 is LNHDA, CDR2 SQIVND (reference sequence). This CDR3 has 15 amino acids. Trimming pared 5 bases from V and 3 bases from J, leaving 16 bases between. CDR3 sequence reads: CASSPLPPIYTEAFF. Written as DNA, the CDR3 is TGTGCCAGTAGTCCCTTACCCCCTATTTACACTGAAGCTTTCTTT.

This chain uses TRBV7-8 with TRBJ2-3, with D maybe TRBD2 (7 bases). Germline CDR1 reads SGHVS; CDR2 reads FQNEAQ. V shed 5 bases and J shed 9 bases, with 24 bases lying between them. The CDR3 is 16 residues long. The CDR3 DNA reads TGTGCCAGCAGCCGTAGATCGCAGGGGAGGGTCGACACGCAGTATTTT. It encodes CASSRRSQGRVDTQYF. The full variable domain, rest sourced from reference TRBV7-8 and TRBJ2-3, is GAGVSQSPRYKVAKRGQDVALRCDPISGHVSLFWYQQALGQGPEFLTYFQNEAQLDKSGLPSDRFFAERPEGSVSTLKIQRTQQEDSAVYLCASSRRSQGRVDTQYFGPGTRLTVL.

The gene calls are TRBV11-2 and TRBJ2-1, with 7 bases lining up with TRBD1. Germline lookup yields CDR1 SGHAT and CDR2 FQNNGV. This CDR3 has 14 residues. V dropped 11 bases and J dropped 1; count of bases not matched to a gene: 8. CDR3 residues: CASRRTGSYNEQFF. In DNA form, the CDR3 reads TGTGCCTCGCGGCGGACAGGTTCCTACAATGAGCAGTTCTTC.

This clone has only one observation. The chain recombines TRBV4-2 with TRBJ2-4; the D gene is possibly TRBD1 (5 bases). The germline CDR1 and CDR2 sequences are LGHNA and YNFKEQ. This CDR3 has 16 residues. The V and J ends lost 0 bases and 0 bases respectively, with 9 bases between them. The CDR3, as DNA: TGTGCCAGCAGCCAAGAAAGACAGCTAGCCAAAAACATTCAGTACTTC. It yields the protein CASSQERQLAKNIQYF.

This clone appeared a few times. V gene TRBV7-9 combines with J gene TRBJ1-4; TRBD1 aligns across 9 bases. CDR1 and CDR2 (germline): SEHNR, FQNEAQ (reference sequence). The CDR3 runs 15 residues. With 1 base clipped from V and 8 bases from J, the junction kept 5 bases outside the gene matches. CDR3 loop: CASSLVDRGGEKLFF. CDR3 in DNA: TGTGCCAGCAGCTTAGTAGACAGGGGGGGAGAAAAACTGTTTTTT.

CDR3 in amino acids: CASSEKSSGTFWNSPLHF. CDR3 bases: TGTGCCAGCAGTGAAAAGTCATCGGGGACATTCTGGAATTCACCCCTCCACTTT. This chain uses TRBV6-1 with TRBJ1-6, with a possible D match to TRBD1 (6 bases). The V and J ends lost 2 bases and 7 bases respectively, with 21 bases between them. Germline V lookup: CDR1 MNHNS, CDR2 SASEGT. The CDR3 loop spans 18 amino acids.

The chain joins TRBV7-9 to TRBJ1-5; D call uncertain. The V gene lost 3 bases and the J gene lost 9 bases, with 12 bases spanning the gap. The CDR3 contains 13 residues. CDR1 and CDR2 from the germline V gene are SEHNR and FQNEAQ (reference sequence). As DNA, the CDR3 is TGTGCCAGCAGCTTTGAAGGAGAGGGGCCCCAGCATTTT. Amino acid sequence: CASSFEGEGPQHF.

The chain has TRBV6-1 and TRBJ2-7; 8 positions match TRBD2. V shed 7 bases and J 2 bases; nucleotides not matched to a gene: 10. CDR3 length: 15 residues. Germline V gene data show CDR1 as MNHNS and CDR2 as SASEGT. CDR3 DNA: TGTGCCAGCACCGCGGGGGGAGAGGGGGCCTACGAGCAGTACTTC. It yields the protein CASTAGGEGAYEQYF.